This TCR beta chain stems from a study of neurological immune-mediated disorders. Template-switch 5'RACE cDNA synthesis added a 10-nucleotide unique molecular identifier. Per sequencing run, 15-18 subjects together gave over 190 million TCR-beta sequences. Each CDR3 protein gets one entry after TCRdb re-called the 5' RACE reads with MiXCR. The sample has some 65,000 distinct CDR3 sequences, 4% to 6% seen once. This clonotype has just a few counts. The germline V gene encodes CDR1 SGHRS and CDR2 YFSETQ. Trimming took off 4 bases at V and 2 bases at J, with 10 bases between the two ends. The CDR3 consists of 13 residues.

Specimen: PBMCs. The clonotype was recovered from a woman aged 25 to 39 with multiple sclerosis. The J gene is TRBJ2-7, the V gene TRBV5-1; maybe TRBD1 (6 bases). The CDR3 loop is CASSEDSAYEQYF. In DNA form, the CDR3 reads TGCGCCAGCAGCGAGGACAGCGCCTACGAGCAGTACTTC.